The TCR beta chain under discussion was sequenced for a study of blood T cell repertoires in COVID-19. Across the whole study: The origin of the acute and convalescent COVID-19 samples was the United States, Italy and Spain. In each case, the material was cDNA or gDNA derived from T cells, B-cell-depleted T cells, or PBMCs.

This clone was observed a handful of times. As processed by the authors: Amplification of reference gene primers provided the estimated nucleated cell counts. The assay was immunoSEQ multiplex PCR, and TCRdb's table has in-frame clones only and misses some. V and J calls and clone size come straight from that table; D and trimming were deduced from the DNA. The sample lists about 230,000 clones; roughly 80% were seen once. Germline CDR1 GTSNPN, CDR2 SVGIG (reference sequence). CDR3 length: 14 residues. J gave up 1 base and V 5 bases, and 8 bases lay outside the gene matches. The source of this sequence is a woman at least 80 years old with acute or convalescent COVID-19. Sequencing used peripheral blood. The V call is TRBV30, the J call TRBJ2-7; 7 bases agree with TRBD1. The CDR3 DNA reads as TGTGCCTGGGACAGGGCATCCCGATCCTACGAGCAGTACTTC. The encoded protein is CAWDRASRSYEQYF.